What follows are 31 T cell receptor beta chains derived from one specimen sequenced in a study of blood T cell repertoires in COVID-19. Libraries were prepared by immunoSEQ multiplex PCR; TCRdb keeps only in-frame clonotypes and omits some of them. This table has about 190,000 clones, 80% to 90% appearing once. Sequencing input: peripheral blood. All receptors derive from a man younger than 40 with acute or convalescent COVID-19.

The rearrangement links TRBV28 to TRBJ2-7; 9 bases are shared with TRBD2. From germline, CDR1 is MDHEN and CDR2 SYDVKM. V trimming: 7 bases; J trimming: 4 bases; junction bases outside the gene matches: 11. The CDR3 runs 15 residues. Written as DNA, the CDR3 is TGTGCCAGCACGGTCCGGCGGGGGGGAAGTTACGAGCAGTACTTC. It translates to CASTVRRGGSYEQYF.

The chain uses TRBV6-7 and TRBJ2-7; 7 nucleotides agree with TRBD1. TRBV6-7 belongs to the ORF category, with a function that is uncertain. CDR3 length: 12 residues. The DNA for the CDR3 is TGTAAGACACGAGGGGGCCTCTGCGAGCAGTACTTC. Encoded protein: CKTRGGLCEQYF.

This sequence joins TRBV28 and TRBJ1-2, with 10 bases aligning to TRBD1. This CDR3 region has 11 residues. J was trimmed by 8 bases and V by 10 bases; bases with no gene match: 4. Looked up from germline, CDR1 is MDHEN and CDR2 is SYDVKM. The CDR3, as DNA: TGTGCCACGGGACAGGGGATAGGCTACACCTTC. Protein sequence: CATGQGIGYTF.

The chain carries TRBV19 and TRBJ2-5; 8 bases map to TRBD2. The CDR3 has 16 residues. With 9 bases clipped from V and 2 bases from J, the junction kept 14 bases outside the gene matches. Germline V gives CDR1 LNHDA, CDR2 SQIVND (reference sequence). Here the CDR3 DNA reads TGTGCCAGCAGCCCGGGGGGGTCGTATTTACAAGAGACCCAGTACTTC. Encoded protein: CASSPGGSYLQETQYF.

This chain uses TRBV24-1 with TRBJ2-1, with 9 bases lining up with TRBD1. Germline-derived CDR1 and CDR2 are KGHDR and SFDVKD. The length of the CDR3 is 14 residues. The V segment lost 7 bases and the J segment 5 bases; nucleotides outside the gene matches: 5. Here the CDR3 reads CATSRDRDHNEQFF. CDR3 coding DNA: TGTGCCACCAGCCGGGACAGGGATCACAATGAGCAGTTCTTC.

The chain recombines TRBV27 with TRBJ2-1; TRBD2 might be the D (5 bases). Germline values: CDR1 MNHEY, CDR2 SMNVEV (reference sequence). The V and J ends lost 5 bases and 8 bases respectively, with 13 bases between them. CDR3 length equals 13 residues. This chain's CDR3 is CASSARLLHEQFF. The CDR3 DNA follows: TGTGCCAGCAGTGCAAGACTACTTCATGAGCAGTTCTTC.

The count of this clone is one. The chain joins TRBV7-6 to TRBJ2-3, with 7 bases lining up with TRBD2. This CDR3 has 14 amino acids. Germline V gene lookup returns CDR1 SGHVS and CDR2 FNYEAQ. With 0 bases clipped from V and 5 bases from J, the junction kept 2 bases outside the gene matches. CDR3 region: CASSLAGGIDTQYF. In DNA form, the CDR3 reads TGTGCCAGCAGCTTAGCGGGAGGGATAGATACGCAGTATTTT.

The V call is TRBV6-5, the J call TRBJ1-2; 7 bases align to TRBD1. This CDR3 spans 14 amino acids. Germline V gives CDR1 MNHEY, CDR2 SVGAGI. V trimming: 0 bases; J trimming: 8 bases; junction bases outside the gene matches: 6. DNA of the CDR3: TGTGCCAGCAGTTACTCGAGACAGGGATTCGGCTACACCTTC. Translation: CASSYSRQGFGYTF.

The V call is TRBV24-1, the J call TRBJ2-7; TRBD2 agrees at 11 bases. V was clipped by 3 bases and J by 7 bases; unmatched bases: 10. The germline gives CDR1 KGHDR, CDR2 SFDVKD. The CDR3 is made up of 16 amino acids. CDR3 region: CATSDGQLAGAGEQYF. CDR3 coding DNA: TGTGCCACCAGTGATGGCCAACTAGCGGGAGCGGGTGAGCAGTACTTC.

The CDR3 protein is CASSPAAVQPQHF. DNA for the CDR3: TGTGCCAGTAGTCCGGCGGCCGTGCAGCCCCAGCATTTT. The chain joins TRBV19 to TRBJ1-5; no clear D gene. Trimming pared 5 bases from V and 7 bases from J, leaving 12 bases between. CDR1 is LNHDA, CDR2 SQIVND, per germline (reference sequence). The CDR3 is made up of 13 amino acids.

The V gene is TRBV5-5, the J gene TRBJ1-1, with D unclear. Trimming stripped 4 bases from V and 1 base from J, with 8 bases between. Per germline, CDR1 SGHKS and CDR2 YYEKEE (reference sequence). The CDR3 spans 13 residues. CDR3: CASSLPGNTEAFF. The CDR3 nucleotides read TGTGCCAGCAGCCTGCCGGGGAACACTGAAGCTTTCTTT.

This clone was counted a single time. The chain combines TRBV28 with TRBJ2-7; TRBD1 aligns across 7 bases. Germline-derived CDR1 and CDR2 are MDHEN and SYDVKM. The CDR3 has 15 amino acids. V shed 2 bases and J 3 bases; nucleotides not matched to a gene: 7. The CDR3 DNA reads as TGTGCCAGCAGTTTAGGGGACAGTAGAGACTACGAGCAGTACTTC. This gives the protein CASSLGDSRDYEQYF. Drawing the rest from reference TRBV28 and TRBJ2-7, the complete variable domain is DVKVTQSSRYLVKRTGEKVFLECVQDMDHENMFWYRQDPGLGLRLIYFSYDVKMKEKGDIPEGYSVSREKKERFSLILESASTNQTSMYLCASSLGDSRDYEQYFGPGTRLTVT.

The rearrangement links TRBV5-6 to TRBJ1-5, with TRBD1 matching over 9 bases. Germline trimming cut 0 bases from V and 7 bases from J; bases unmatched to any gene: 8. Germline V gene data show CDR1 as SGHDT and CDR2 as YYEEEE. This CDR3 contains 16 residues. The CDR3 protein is CASSLEGTGLQQPQHF. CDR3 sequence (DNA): TGTGCCAGCAGCTTGGAAGGGACAGGGTTACAGCAGCCCCAGCATTTT.

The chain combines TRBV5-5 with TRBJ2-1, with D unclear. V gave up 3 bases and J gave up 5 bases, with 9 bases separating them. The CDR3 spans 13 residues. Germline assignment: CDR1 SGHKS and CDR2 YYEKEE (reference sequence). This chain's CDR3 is CASSWSLDNEQFF. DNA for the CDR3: TGTGCCAGCAGCTGGAGCTTAGACAATGAGCAGTTCTTC.

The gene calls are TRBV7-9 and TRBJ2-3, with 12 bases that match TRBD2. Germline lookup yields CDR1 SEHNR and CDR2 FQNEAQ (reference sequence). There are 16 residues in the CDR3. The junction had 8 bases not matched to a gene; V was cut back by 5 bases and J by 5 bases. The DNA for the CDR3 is TGTGCCAGCAGCCGGGGACTAGCGGGCGGGAGAGATACGCAGTATTTT. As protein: CASSRGLAGGRDTQYF.

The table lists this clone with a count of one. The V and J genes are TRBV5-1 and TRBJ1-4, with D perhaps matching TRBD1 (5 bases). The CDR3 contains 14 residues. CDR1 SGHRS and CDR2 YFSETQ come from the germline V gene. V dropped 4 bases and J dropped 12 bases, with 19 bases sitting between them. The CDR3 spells CASSPLPRGGELFF. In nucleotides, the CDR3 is TGCGCCAGCAGCCCCCTCCCAAGGGGCGGGGAACTGTTTTTT.

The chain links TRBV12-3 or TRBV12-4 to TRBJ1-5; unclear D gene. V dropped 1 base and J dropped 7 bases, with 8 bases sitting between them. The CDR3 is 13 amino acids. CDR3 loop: CASSLGFAQPQHF. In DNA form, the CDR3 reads TGTGCCAGCAGTTTAGGGTTTGCGCAGCCCCAGCATTTT.

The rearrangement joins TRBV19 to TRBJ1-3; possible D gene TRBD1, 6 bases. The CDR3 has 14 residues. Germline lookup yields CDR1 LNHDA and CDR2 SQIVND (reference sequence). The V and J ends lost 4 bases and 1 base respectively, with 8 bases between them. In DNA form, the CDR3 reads TGTGCCAGTAGTAGTGACAGGTCTGGAAACACCATATATTTT. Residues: CASSSDRSGNTIYF.

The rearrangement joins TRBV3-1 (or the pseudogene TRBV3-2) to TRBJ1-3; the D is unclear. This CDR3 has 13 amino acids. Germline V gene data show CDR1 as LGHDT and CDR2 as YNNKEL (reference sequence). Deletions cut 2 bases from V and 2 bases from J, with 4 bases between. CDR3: CASSQQAGNTIYF. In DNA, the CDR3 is TGTGCCAGCAGCCAACAGGCTGGAAACACCATATATTTT.

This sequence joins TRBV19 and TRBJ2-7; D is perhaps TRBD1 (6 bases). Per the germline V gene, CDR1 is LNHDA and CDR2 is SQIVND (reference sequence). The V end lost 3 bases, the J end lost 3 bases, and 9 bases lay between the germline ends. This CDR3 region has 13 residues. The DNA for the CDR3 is TGTGCCAGTAGTATTATCAGGGGCTACGAGCAGTACTTC. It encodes CASSIIRGYEQYF.

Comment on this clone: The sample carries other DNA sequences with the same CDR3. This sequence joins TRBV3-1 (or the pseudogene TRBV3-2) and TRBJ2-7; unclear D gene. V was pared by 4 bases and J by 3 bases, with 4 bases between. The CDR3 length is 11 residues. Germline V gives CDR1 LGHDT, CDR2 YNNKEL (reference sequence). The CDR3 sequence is CASSLHYEQYF. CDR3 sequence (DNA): TGTGCCAGCAGCCTCCACTACGAGCAGTACTTC.

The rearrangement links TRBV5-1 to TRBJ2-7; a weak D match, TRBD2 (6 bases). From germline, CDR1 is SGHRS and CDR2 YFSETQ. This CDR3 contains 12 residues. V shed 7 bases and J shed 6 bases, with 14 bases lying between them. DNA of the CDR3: TGCGCCAGCCAGATTGTGGGGGGCGAGCAGTACTTC. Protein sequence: CASQIVGGEQYF.

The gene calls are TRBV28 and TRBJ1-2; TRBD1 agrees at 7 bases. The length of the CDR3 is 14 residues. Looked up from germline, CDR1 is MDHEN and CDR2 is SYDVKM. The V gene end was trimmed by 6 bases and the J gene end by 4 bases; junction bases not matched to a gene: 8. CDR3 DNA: TGTGCCAGCAGGTCCTGGGACAGAATCTATGGCTACACCTTC. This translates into CASRSWDRIYGYTF.

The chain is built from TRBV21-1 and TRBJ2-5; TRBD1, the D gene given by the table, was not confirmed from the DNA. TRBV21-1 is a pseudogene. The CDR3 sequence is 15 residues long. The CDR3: CASGSRGNPQETQYF. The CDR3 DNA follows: TGTGCCAGCGGTTCGAGGGGGAACCCCCAAGAGACCCAGTACTTC.

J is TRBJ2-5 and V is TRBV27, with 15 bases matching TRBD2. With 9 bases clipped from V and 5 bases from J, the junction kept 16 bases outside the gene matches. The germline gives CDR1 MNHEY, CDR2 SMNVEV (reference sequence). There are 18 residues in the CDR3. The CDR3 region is CASSLGLAGGPRVETQYF. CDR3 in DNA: TGTGCCAGTTCCCTTGGACTAGCGGGAGGGCCGAGAGTGGAGACCCAGTACTTC.

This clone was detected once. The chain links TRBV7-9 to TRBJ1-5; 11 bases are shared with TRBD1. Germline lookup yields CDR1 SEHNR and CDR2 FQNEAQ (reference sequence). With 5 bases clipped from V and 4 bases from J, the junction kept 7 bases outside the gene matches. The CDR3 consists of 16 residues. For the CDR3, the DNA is TGTGCCAGCAGCATAGGACAGGGGGCTAATAATCAGCCCCAGCATTTT. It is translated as CASSIGQGANNQPQHF.

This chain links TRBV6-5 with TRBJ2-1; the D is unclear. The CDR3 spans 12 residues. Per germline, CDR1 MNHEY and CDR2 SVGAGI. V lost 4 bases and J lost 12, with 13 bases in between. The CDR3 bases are TGTGCCAGCAGTTCCCACACTCTAGGGCAGTTCTTC. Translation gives CASSSHTLGQFF.

The CDR3, as DNA: TGCGCCAGCAGCTTGGAGAGTGCAGGGAATAAAGCTTTCTTT. Translating gives CASSLESAGNKAFF. The V and J genes are TRBV5-1 and TRBJ1-1, with a tentative D call TRBD1 (5 bases). CDR1 is SGHRS and CDR2 is YFSETQ in the germline V gene. This CDR3 region has 14 residues. V was shortened by 0 bases and J by 9 bases, with 15 bases between the two germline ends.

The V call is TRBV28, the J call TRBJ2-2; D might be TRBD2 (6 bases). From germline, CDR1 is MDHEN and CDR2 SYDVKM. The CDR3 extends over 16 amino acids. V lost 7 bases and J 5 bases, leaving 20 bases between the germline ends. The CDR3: CASTVSQGGRTGELFF. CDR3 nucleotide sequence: TGTGCCAGCACCGTCAGCCAGGGAGGACGAACCGGGGAGCTGTTTTTT.

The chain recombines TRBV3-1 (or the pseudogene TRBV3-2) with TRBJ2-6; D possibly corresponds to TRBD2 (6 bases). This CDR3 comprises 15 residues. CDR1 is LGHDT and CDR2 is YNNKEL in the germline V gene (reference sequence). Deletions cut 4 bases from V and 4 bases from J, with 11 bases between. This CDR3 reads CASSRGESGANVLTF. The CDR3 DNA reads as TGTGCCAGCAGCCGGGGGGAATCCGGGGCCAACGTCCTGACTTTC.

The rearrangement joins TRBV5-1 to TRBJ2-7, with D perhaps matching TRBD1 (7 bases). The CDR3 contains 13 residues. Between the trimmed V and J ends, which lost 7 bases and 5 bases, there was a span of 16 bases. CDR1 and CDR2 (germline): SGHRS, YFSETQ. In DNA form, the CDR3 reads TGCGCCAGCGGACGACAGGGCGGGGACGAGCAGTACTTC. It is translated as CASGRQGGDEQYF.